This T cell receptor (beta chain) was identified during a study of T-cell memory formation after mild COVID-19. Study-wide points: CD4+ contracting clones were found mainly in CM and EM, and CD8+ ones in EMRA.

A single record per CDR3 protein comes from TCRdb applying MiXCR to the 5' RACE reads. Among about 560,000 distinct CDR3 sequences, approximately 15% were seen once, and the ten largest hold roughly 8.2%. Trimming cost V 0 bases and J 6 bases, with 11 bases left between them. Germline CDR1 reads SQVTM; CDR2 reads ANQGSEA. CDR3 length: 14 residues. This clonotype was observed many times. Its antigen is as yet unknown. Sequenced input: PBMCs or a T cell subset sorted from them (not recorded which). This TCR was recovered from an adult woman who had mild COVID-19 (a few samples of this study predate the infection). Cell type and time point are not known. J is TRBJ2-2 and V is TRBV29-1; D may be TRBD2 (6 bases). The CDR3 sequence: CSVEDLRGSGELFF. The CDR3 DNA reads as TGCAGCGTTGAAGATCTCCGGGGGTCCGGGGAGCTGTTTTTT.